Following are 7 T cell receptor beta chains from one sample sequenced in a study of blood T cell repertoires in COVID-19. Clones were sequenced by immunoSEQ multiplex PCR, and TCRdb holds only the in-frame ones, with some missing. The table has about 67,000 clones, 87% seen once. Source material: peripheral blood. The receptors originated from a woman of 80 years or more with acute or convalescent COVID-19.

The chain recombines TRBV6-1 with TRBJ2-3; TRBD2 agrees at 7 bases. The trim removed 3 bases at V and 1 base at J, leaving 1 base unmatched. Germline loops: CDR1 MNHNS, CDR2 SASEGT. This CDR3 has 14 amino acids. CDR3 DNA: TGTGCCAGCAGTGACGCGGGAGGCACAGATACGCAGTATTTT. It translates to CASSDAGGTDTQYF.

This clone appeared a single time. The genes are TRBV5-1 and TRBJ2-5; possible D gene TRBD2, 5 bases. This CDR3 is 14 amino acids long. V dropped 4 bases and J dropped 3 bases, with 13 bases sitting between them. Germline values: CDR1 SGHRS, CDR2 YFSETQ. CDR3 nucleotides: TGCGCCAGCAGCCCCGGAGCCGGGAAAGAGACCCAGTACTTC. Amino acid sequence: CASSPGAGKETQYF.

This rearrangement joins TRBV24-1 to TRBJ2-7, with TRBD1 matching 10 bases. V dropped 4 bases and J dropped 2; count of bases not matched to a gene: 4. The germline CDR1 and CDR2 sequences are KGHDR and SFDVKD. This CDR3 spans 15 amino acids. The CDR3 is CATSETGTGAYEQYF. In DNA, the CDR3 is TGTGCCACCAGTGAAACCGGGACAGGGGCCTACGAGCAGTACTTC.

The genes are TRBV18 and TRBJ1-1; 9 nucleotides align to TRBD1. The germline gives CDR1 KGHSH, CDR2 LQKENI. The CDR3 is made up of 14 amino acids. Unmatched junction bases numbered 3, after V lost 4 bases and J lost 3 bases. This CDR3 is CASSLDRGDTEAFF. CDR3 DNA sequence: TGTGCCAGCTCACTTGACAGGGGGGACACTGAAGCTTTCTTT.

This sequence joins TRBV7-9 and TRBJ1-1; D is ambiguous. The ends were cut back, 5 bases at V and 1 base at J, with 11 bases in the middle. Germline V gene lookup returns CDR1 SEHNR and CDR2 FQNEAQ (reference sequence). This CDR3 region has 14 residues. The chain's CDR3 is CASSRHGENTEAFF. The CDR3 DNA sequence: TGTGCCAGCAGCCGCCATGGAGAGAACACTGAAGCTTTCTTT.

The chain combines TRBV28 with TRBJ2-1; TRBD2 aligns across 8 bases. Germline V gene lookup returns CDR1 MDHEN and CDR2 SYDVKM. The junction had 7 bases not matched to a gene; V was cut back by 6 bases and J by 0 bases. The CDR3 has 16 amino acids. The DNA for the CDR3 is TGTGCCAGCAGGCCGTCCAGCGGGGGCTCCTACAATGAGCAGTTCTTC. The encoded protein is CASRPSSGGSYNEQFF. The whole variable domain, remainder taken from reference TRBV28 and TRBJ2-1, is DVKVTQSSRYLVKRTGEKVFLECVQDMDHENMFWYRQDPGLGLRLIYFSYDVKMKEKGDIPEGYSVSREKKERFSLILESASTNQTSMYLCASRPSSGGSYNEQFFGPGTRLTVL.

The genes are TRBV7-9 and TRBJ2-1; 13 bases match TRBD2. Germline lookup yields CDR1 SEHNR and CDR2 FQNEAQ (reference sequence). V was pared by 4 bases and J by 9 bases, with 15 bases of the junction left unmatched. The CDR3 runs 18 residues. CDR3 loop: CASSSDRVLAGGIGEQFF. DNA for the CDR3: TGTGCCAGCAGCTCGGATCGGGTACTAGCGGGGGGGATTGGTGAGCAGTTCTTC.